This T cell receptor beta chain was identified in a study of blood T cell repertoires in COVID-19. Across the whole study: T cells, B-cell-depleted T cells, or PBMCs supplied cDNA or gDNA.

Using immunoSEQ multiplex PCR, the repertoire was profiled, and TCRdb retains in-frame clones only, with some absent. The table has approximately 200,000 clones, 70% to 85% seen once. Trimming took off 8 bases at V and 5 bases at J, with 18 bases between the two ends. This CDR3 contains 14 residues. In germline, CDR1 is MDHEN, CDR2 SYDVKM. The genes are TRBV28 and TRBJ1-2; TRBD1 might be the D (5 bases). The sample was peripheral blood. This receptor was taken from a young woman with acute or convalescent COVID-19. For the CDR3, the DNA is TGTGCCAGCCTGGCCGGGGGGTCGGGGTATGGCTACACCTTC. It yields the protein CASLAGGSGYGYTF.